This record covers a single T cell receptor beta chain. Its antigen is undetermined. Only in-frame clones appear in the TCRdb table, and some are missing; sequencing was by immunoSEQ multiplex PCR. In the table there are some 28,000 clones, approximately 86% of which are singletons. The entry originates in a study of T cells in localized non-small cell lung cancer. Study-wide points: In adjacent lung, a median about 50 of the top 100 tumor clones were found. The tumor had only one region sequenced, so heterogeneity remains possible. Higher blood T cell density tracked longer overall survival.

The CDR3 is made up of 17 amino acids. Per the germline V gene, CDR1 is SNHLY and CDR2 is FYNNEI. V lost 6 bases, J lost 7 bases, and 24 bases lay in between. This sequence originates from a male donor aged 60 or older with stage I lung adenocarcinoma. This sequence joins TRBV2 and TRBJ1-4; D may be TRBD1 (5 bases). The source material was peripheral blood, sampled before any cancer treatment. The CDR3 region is CASSGAPGTDPSEKLFF. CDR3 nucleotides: TGTGCCAGCAGCGGGGCCCCCGGGACGGACCCTTCTGAAAAACTGTTTTTT.